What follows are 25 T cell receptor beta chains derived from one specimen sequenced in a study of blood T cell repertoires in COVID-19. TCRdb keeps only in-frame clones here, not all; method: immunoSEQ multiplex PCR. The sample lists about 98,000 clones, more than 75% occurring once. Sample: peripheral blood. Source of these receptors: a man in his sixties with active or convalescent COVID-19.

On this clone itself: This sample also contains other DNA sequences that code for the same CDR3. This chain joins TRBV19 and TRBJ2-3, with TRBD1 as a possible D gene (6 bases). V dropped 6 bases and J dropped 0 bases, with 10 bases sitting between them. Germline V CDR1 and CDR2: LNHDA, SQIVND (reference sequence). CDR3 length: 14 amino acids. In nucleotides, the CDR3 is TGTGCCAGTAGACAGAGGGGGAGCACAGATACGCAGTATTTT. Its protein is CASRQRGSTDTQYF.

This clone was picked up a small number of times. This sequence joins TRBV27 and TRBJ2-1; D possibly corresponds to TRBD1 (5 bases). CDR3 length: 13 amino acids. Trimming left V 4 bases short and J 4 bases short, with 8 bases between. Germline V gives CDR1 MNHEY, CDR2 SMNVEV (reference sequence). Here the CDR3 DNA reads TGTGCCAGCAGTTACGACAGTTACAATGAGCAGTTCTTC. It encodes CASSYDSYNEQFF.

CDR3 sequence (DNA): TGTGCCAGCAGTTGGCGAGGAGGCGGCTACACCTTC. It is translated as CASSWRGGGYTF. This chain uses TRBV12-3 or TRBV12-4 with TRBJ1-2; D gene unclear. This CDR3 comprises 12 residues. The V gene lost 4 bases and the J gene lost 8 bases, with 11 bases spanning the gap.

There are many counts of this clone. CDR3 coding DNA: TGTGCCAGCAGCGTTCACGGGGACAATGAGCAGTTCTTC. It encodes CASSVHGDNEQFF. V and J are TRBV13 and TRBJ2-1; maybe TRBD2 (5 bases). Germline V gives CDR1 PRHDT, CDR2 FYEKMQ (reference sequence). This CDR3 is 13 amino acids long. The V end lost 5 bases, the J end lost 5 bases, and 10 bases lay between the germline ends. Together with reference TRBV13 and TRBJ2-1, the CDR3 gives the full variable domain: AAGVIQSPRHLIKEKRETATLKCYPIPRHDTVYWYQQGPGQDPQFLISFYEKMQSDKGSIPDRFSAQQFSDYHSELNMSSLELGDSALYFCASSVHGDNEQFFGPGTRLTVL.

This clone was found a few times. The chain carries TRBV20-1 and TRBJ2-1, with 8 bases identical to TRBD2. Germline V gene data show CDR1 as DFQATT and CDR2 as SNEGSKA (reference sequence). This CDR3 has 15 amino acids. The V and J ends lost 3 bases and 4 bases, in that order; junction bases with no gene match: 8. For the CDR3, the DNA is TGCAGTGCTAGTAATCCTAGCGGGTCTTACAATGAGCAGTTCTTC. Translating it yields CSASNPSGSYNEQFF.

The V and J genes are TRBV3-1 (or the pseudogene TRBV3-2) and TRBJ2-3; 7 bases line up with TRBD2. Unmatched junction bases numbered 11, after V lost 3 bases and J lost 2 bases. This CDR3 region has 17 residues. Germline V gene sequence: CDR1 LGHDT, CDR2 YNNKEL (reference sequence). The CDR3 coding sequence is TGTGCCAGCAGCCAGCAAACTAGCGTGGGGGTCACAGATACGCAGTATTTT. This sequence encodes CASSQQTSVGVTDTQYF.

Here the CDR3 reads CASSGGRPHTEAFF. The CDR3 nucleotides are TGTGCCAGCTCGGGCGGGAGGCCCCACACTGAAGCTTTCTTT. This sequence joins TRBV11-3 and TRBJ1-1; D unresolved. V lost 8 bases and J 3 bases, leaving 16 bases between the germline ends. The CDR3 covers 14 residues. Germline loops: CDR1 SGHNT, CDR2 YENEEA.

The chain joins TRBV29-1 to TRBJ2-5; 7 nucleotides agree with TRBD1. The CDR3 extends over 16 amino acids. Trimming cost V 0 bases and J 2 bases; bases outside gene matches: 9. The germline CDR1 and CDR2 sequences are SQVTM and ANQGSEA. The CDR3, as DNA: TGCAGCGTTGAAGAGCTCCGACCGGGACAGCAAGAGACCCAGTACTTC. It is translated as CSVEELRPGQQETQYF.

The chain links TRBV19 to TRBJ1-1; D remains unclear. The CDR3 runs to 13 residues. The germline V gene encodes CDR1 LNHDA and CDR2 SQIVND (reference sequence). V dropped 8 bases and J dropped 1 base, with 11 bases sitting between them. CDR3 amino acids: CASEVSRNTEAFF. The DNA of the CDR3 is TGTGCCAGTGAAGTTTCGAGGAACACTGAAGCTTTCTTT.

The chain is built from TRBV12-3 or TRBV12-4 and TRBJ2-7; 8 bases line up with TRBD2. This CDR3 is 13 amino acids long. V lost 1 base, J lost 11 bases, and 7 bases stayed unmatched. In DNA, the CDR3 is TGTGCCAGCAGTTTAGGATCGAGCGGGAGTAAGTACTTC. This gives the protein CASSLGSSGSKYF.

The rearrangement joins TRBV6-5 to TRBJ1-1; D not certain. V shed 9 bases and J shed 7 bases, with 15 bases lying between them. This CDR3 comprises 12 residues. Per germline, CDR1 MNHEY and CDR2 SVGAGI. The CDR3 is CARTSQNVEAFF. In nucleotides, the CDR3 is TGTGCCAGGACAAGTCAAAACGTTGAAGCTTTCTTT.

CDR3 sequence: CASSYSKSNRDYNEQFF. The DNA of the CDR3 is TGTGCCAGCAGTTACTCGAAGTCCAACAGGGACTACAATGAGCAGTTCTTC. J is TRBJ2-1 and V is TRBV6-2 or TRBV6-3; weak D call: TRBD1 (6 bases). The germline V and J ends were trimmed by 0 bases and 3 bases, with 15 bases remaining between them. The CDR3 is 17 amino acids. The germline V gene encodes CDR1 MNHEY and CDR2 SVGEGT.

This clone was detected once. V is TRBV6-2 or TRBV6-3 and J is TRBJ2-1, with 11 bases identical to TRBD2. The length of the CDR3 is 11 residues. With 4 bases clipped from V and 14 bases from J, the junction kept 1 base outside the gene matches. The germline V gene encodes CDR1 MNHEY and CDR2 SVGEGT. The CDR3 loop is CASSLTSGKFF. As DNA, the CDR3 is TGTGCCAGCAGTTTGACTAGCGGGAAGTTCTTC.

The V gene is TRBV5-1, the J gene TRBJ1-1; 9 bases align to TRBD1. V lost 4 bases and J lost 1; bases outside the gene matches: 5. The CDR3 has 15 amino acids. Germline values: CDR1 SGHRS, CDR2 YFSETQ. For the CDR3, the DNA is TGCGCCAGCAGCACCCGACAGGGGGGGAACACTGAAGCTTTCTTT. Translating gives CASSTRQGGNTEAFF.

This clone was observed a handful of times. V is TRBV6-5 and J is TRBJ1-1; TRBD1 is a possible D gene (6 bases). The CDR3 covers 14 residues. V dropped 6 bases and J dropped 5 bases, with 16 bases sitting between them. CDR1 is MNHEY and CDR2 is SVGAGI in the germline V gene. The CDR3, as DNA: TGTGCCAGCAGACAACAGGGAAGAGGGACTGAAGCTTTCTTT. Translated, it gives CASRQQGRGTEAFF.

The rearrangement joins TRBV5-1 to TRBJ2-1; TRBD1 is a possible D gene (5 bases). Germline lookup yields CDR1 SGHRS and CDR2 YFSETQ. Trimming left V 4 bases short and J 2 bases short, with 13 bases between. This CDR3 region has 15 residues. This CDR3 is CASSTDTNPYNEQFF. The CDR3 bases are TGCGCCAGCAGCACGGACACCAACCCCTACAATGAGCAGTTCTTC.

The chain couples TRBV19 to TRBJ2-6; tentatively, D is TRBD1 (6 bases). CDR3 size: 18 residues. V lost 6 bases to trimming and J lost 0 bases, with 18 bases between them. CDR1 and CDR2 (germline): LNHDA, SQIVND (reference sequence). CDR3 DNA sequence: TGTGCCAGTAGCCGAAGCGGACAGCTTAGCTCTGGGGCCAACGTCCTGACTTTC. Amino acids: CASSRSGQLSSGANVLTF.

For the CDR3, the DNA is TGCAGCGTCCGTCCGACAGGGGGCTTAGGCAATGAGCAGTTCTTC. This translates into CSVRPTGGLGNEQFF. V gene TRBV29-1 combines with J gene TRBJ2-1, with 10 bases fitting TRBD1. The V gene's germline CDR1 is SQVTM and CDR2 ANQGSEA. The V gene end was trimmed by 6 bases and the J gene end by 6 bases; junction bases not matched to a gene: 11. The CDR3 covers 15 residues.

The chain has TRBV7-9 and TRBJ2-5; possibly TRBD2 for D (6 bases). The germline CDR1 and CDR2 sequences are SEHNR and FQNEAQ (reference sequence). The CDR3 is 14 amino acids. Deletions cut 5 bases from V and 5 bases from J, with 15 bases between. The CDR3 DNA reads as TGTGCCAGCAGCGCCTCGGAGGGCCCGGAGACCCAGTACTTC. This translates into CASSASEGPETQYF.

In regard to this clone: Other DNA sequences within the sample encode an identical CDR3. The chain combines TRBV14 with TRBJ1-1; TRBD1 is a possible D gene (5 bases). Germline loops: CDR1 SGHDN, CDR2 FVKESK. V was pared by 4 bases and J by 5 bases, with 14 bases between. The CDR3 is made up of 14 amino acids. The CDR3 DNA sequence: TGTGCCAGCAGCCCAGGCGGGGGGGGGACTGAAGCTTTCTTT. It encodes CASSPGGGGTEAFF.

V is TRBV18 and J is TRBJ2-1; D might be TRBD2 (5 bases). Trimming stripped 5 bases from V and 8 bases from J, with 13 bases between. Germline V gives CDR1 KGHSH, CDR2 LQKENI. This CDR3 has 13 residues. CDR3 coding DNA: TGTGCCAGCTCAATTGGACTCACGGATGAGCAGTTCTTC. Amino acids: CASSIGLTDEQFF.

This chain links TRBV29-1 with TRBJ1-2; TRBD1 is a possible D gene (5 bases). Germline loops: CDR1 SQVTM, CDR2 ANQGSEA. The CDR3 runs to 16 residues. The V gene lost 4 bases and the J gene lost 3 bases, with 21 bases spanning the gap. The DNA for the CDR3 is TGCAGCGTTGGCGGGGGAGGTAGTAGCGCGCACTATGGCTACACCTTC. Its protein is CSVGGGGSSAHYGYTF.

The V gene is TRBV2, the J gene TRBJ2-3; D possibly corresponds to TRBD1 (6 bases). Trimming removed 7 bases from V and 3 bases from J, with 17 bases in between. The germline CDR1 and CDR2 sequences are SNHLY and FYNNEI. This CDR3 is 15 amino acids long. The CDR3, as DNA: TGTGCCAGCAAATCTCAGGGGATCTTGACAGATACGCAGTATTTT. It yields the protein CASKSQGILTDTQYF.

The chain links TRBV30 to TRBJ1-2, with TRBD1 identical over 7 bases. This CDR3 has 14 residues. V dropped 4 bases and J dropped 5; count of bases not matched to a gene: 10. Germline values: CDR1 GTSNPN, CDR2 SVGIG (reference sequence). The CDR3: CAWTRGTAIYGYTF. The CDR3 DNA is TGTGCCTGGACGCGTGGGACAGCCATTTATGGCTACACCTTC.

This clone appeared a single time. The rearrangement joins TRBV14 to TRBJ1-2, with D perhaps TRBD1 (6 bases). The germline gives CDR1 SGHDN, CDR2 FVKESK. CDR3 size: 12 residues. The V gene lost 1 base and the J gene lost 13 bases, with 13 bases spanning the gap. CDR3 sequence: CASSQGGGRGTF. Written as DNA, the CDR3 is TGTGCCAGCAGCCAAGGAGGGGGAAGGGGCACCTTC.